What follows is one T cell receptor beta chain and its context. The antigen is undetermined. The data originate from a study of T cells in Graves' hyperthyroidism and ophthalmopathy. Amplification targeted TCR beta CDR3 regions from RNA transcripts. During a first-round RT-PCR of the TCR CDR3, the HTBI primer set was used. One entry per CDR3 protein, called by TCRdb with MiXCR from the multiplex PCR reads. The repertoire has hundreds of thousands of distinct CDR3 sequences, around 16% of them found once; the top ten carry 13% to 15%. The CDR3 contains 16 residues. Germline CDR1 is SEHNR and CDR2 is FQNEAQ (reference sequence). J lost 13 bases, V lost 5 bases, and 17 bases had no gene match. Stability of Graves' hyperthyroidism was defined as absent ophthalmopathy progression within 18 months. Study results and caveats: Most expanded thyroid clonotypes above 0.001 recurred in blood.

This receptor was taken from a woman under 30 with Graves' hyperthyroidism. The material sequenced was blood. The chain has TRBV7-9 and TRBJ1-6; 7 positions match TRBD1. This CDR3 reads CASSPTGSTKKGPLHF. CDR3 bases: TGTGCCAGCAGCCCGACAGGGTCGACCAAAAAAGGGCCCCTCCACTTT.